This T cell receptor beta chain originates from a study of regulatory T cells in long-lasting Graves disease. Investigators prepared the TCR beta libraries by applying iRepertoire HTBI primers and Arm-PCR of CDR3 regions. TCRdb called the multiplex PCR reads again in MiXCR, with one record for every CDR3 protein. The table has around 420,000 distinct CDR3 sequences, 15% seen once. This clonotype was picked up many times. The time point is: newly diagnosed GD, antithyroid drugs for less than 3 months. PBMCs were the source of the RNA used for TCR sequencing. The germline V gene has CDR1 SGHRS and CDR2 YFSETQ. The CDR3 contains 14 residues. The V segment lost 0 bases and the J segment 4 bases; nucleotides outside the gene matches: 1. These data also formed part of another study, on T cells in Graves' hyperthyroidism and ophthalmopathy. That work adds: Before onset, ophthalmopathy was predicted by the model a median about six months earlier.

V usage is TRBV5-1 and J usage is TRBJ2-1, with 7 bases aligning to TRBD2. The TCR comes from a middle-aged woman with Graves disease. Sequenced material: peripheral blood mononuclear cells (PBMCs), taken at new diagnosis, from a patient treated with antithyroid drugs. CDR3 nucleotides: TGCGCCAGCAGCTTGGTGCGGGGGTACAATGAGCAGTTCTTC. This codes for CASSLVRGYNEQFF.